The next 31 T cell receptor beta chains were all read from a single sample in a study of T cell responses to AZD1222 COVID-19 vaccine. Repertoires were generated with immunoSEQ multiplex PCR, while TCRdb's copy carries only in-frame clones and drops some. The sample yields 150,000 to 250,000 clones, approximately 89% seen once. Sequencing used peripheral blood, obtained 28 days after the second AZD1222 dose. These receptors were collected from an adult who received the AZD1222 COVID-19 vaccine.

This rearrangement joins TRBV30 to TRBJ1-4; D not resolved. The CDR3 loop spans 13 amino acids. Germline CDR1 GTSNPN, CDR2 SVGIG (reference sequence). The ends were cut back, 0 bases at V and 4 bases at J, with 6 bases in the middle. CDR3 DNA: TGTGCCTGGAGTGTACGGGGTAATGAAAAACTGTTTTTT. Its translation is CAWSVRGNEKLFF.

This chain uses TRBV2 with TRBJ2-1; 10 bases are shared with TRBD2. CDR3 length: 15 amino acids. The germline V gene has CDR1 SNHLY and CDR2 FYNNEI. Germline trimming cut 5 bases from V and 7 bases from J; bases unmatched to any gene: 8. The CDR3 reads CASSTGTSEKNEQFF. Here the CDR3 DNA reads TGTGCCAGCAGTACCGGGACTAGCGAAAAGAATGAGCAGTTCTTC.

This chain uses TRBV2 with TRBJ1-1; D call uncertain. With 2 bases removed from V and 10 bases from J, the gap between germline ends came to 17 bases. Germline V gives CDR1 SNHLY, CDR2 FYNNEI. The CDR3 is 14 amino acids. The DNA for the CDR3 is TGTGCCAGCAGTGAAAATGTGGCCTCCGTGGCAGCTTTCTTT. Translated, it gives CASSENVASVAAFF. Variable domain in full (rest from reference TRBV2 and TRBJ1-1): EPEVTQTPSHQVTQMGQEVILRCVPISNHLYFYWYRQILGQKVEFLVSFYNNEISEKSEIFDDQFSVERPDGSNFTLKIRSTKLEDSAMYFCASSENVASVAAFFGQGTRLTVV.

CDR3 bases: TGCGCCAGCAGCTTGTGGAAGCGGGAGCCCCAAGAGACCCAGTACTTC. Translated: CASSLWKREPQETQYF. The rearrangement uses TRBV5-1 and TRBJ2-5; 8 nucleotides agree with TRBD2. CDR1 SGHRS and CDR2 YFSETQ come from the germline V gene. The CDR3 consists of 16 residues. V gave up 1 base and J gave up 1 base; unmatched junction bases: 6.

The CDR3, as DNA: TGTGCCTTCGGGACCAACACTCACTATGGCTACACCTTC. Its protein is CAFGTNTHYGYTF. The chain carries TRBV30 and TRBJ1-2; a weak D match, TRBD1 (5 bases). V lost 7 bases, J lost 3 bases, and 15 bases lay in between. This CDR3 spans 13 amino acids. Germline V lookup: CDR1 GTSNPN, CDR2 SVGIG (reference sequence).

The V and J genes are TRBV2 and TRBJ1-5; possibly TRBD1 for D (5 bases). With 6 bases removed from V and 2 bases from J, the gap between germline ends came to 14 bases. Germline V gene sequence: CDR1 SNHLY, CDR2 FYNNEI. The CDR3 runs 15 residues. This CDR3 is CASSGQGWGNQPQHF. As DNA, the CDR3 is TGTGCCAGCAGCGGTCAGGGCTGGGGCAATCAGCCCCAGCATTTT. Filled out from reference TRBV2 and TRBJ1-5, the complete variable domain reads EPEVTQTPSHQVTQMGQEVILRCVPISNHLYFYWYRQILGQKVEFLVSFYNNEISEKSEIFDDQFSVERPDGSNFTLKIRSTKLEDSAMYFCASSGQGWGNQPQHFGDGTRLSIL.

The rearrangement joins TRBV5-8 to TRBJ2-1; 9 bases line up with TRBD2. The trim removed 4 bases at V and 6 bases at J, leaving 11 bases unmatched. Germline V CDR1 and CDR2: SGHTS, YDEGEE. The CDR3 loop spans 16 amino acids. The DNA of the CDR3 is TGTGCCAGCAGCGGGGGCGTGGTAGCGGGGGCCAATGAGCAGTTCTTC. It encodes CASSGGVVAGANEQFF.

The chain is built from TRBV30 and TRBJ1-2; possible D gene TRBD1, 6 bases. The ends were cut back, 5 bases at V and 2 bases at J, with 6 bases in the middle. CDR1 is GTSNPN, CDR2 SVGIG, per germline (reference sequence). The CDR3 extends over 11 amino acids. The CDR3 loop is CAWDRNYGYTF. CDR3 DNA sequence: TGTGCCTGGGACAGGAACTATGGCTACACCTTC.

The table lists this clone with a few counts. The V and J genes are TRBV19 and TRBJ1-2, with TRBD1 identical over 7 bases. This CDR3 is 16 amino acids long. Germline lookup yields CDR1 LNHDA and CDR2 SQIVND (reference sequence). V lost 4 bases, J lost 0 bases, and 8 bases stayed unmatched. CDR3 residues: CASSTLQGIPNYGYTF. CDR3 sequence (DNA): TGTGCCAGTAGTACACTACAGGGGATTCCTAACTATGGCTACACCTTC.

The chain couples TRBV4-1 to TRBJ1-1, with 7 bases lining up with TRBD1. The germline CDR1 and CDR2 sequences are MGHRA and YSYEKL. The CDR3 loop spans 15 amino acids. J gave up 6 bases and V 4 bases, and 11 bases lay outside the gene matches. CDR3 coding DNA: TGCGCCAGCAGCCCCCCCACAGGGGAATTGCCTGAAGCTTTCTTT. Its translation: CASSPPTGELPEAFF.

The V gene is TRBV2, the J gene TRBJ1-5; the D is unclear. Per germline, CDR1 SNHLY and CDR2 FYNNEI. The CDR3 is 14 residues long. The ends were cut back, 5 bases at V and 6 bases at J, with 14 bases in the middle. Here the CDR3 reads CASSFVRGGQPQHF. The CDR3 DNA is TGTGCCAGCAGTTTCGTTCGGGGAGGTCAGCCCCAGCATTTT.

This chain connects TRBV14 to TRBJ2-7; TRBD1 matches 9 bases. J gave up 6 bases and V 0 bases, and 9 bases lay outside the gene matches. The CDR3 loop spans 16 amino acids. Germline CDR1 reads SGHDN; CDR2 reads FVKESK. The CDR3 region has the DNA TGTGCCAGCAGCCAAGAAGTGGGACAGGGAGTGTTCGAGCAGTACTTC. Translation gives CASSQEVGQGVFEQYF.

This chain uses TRBV7-9 with TRBJ2-1; D unclear. The V and J ends lost 5 bases and 8 bases respectively, with 13 bases between them. The CDR3 loop spans 13 amino acids. Germline CDR1 reads SEHNR; CDR2 reads FQNEAQ (reference sequence). CDR3 region: CASSPPSYDEQFF. The CDR3 DNA is TGTGCCAGCAGCCCTCCCAGTTACGATGAGCAGTTCTTC.

The rearrangement uses TRBV7-3 and TRBJ2-1; TRBD2 agrees at 7 bases. Per the germline V gene, CDR1 is SGHTA and CDR2 is FQGTGA. CDR3 size: 16 residues. The junction had 4 bases not matched to a gene; V was cut back by 1 base and J by 1 base. This CDR3 reads CASSLRPAGSYNEQFF. In nucleotides, the CDR3 is TGTGCCAGCAGCTTAAGGCCAGCGGGATCCTACAATGAGCAGTTCTTC.

The chain joins TRBV5-4 to TRBJ1-3; 10 bases fit TRBD1. This CDR3 has 18 amino acids. Trimming at V came to 0 bases and at J to 4 bases, leaving 10 bases not matched to a gene. Germline CDR1 reads SGHNT; CDR2 reads YYREEE (reference sequence). The CDR3 coding sequence is TGTGCCAGCAGCTTGGGTGGGGGACAGGGGCCTCTGGGAAACACCATATATTTT. The encoded protein is CASSLGGGQGPLGNTIYF.

The genes are TRBV5-8 and TRBJ1-5; D gene unclear. V lost 0 bases to trimming and J lost 10 bases, with 5 bases between them. This CDR3 comprises 11 residues. Looked up from germline, CDR1 is SGHTS and CDR2 is YDEGEE. The CDR3 is CASSLVTPQHF. CDR3 bases: TGTGCCAGCAGCTTGGTTACACCCCAGCATTTT.

This clone was seen a handful of times. The chain is built from TRBV28 and TRBJ1-5; TRBD1 matches at 10 bases. The V gene end was trimmed by 0 bases and the J gene end by 7 bases; junction bases not matched to a gene: 9. Germline lookup yields CDR1 MDHEN and CDR2 SYDVKM. The CDR3 is 17 amino acids. Written as DNA, the CDR3 is TGTGCCAGCAGTTTATGGGGCTCGGACAGGGGGGGCCAGCCCCAGCATTTT. It codes for CASSLWGSDRGGQPQHF.

Comments on this clone: The same CDR3 also results from other DNA sequences found in this sample. V usage is TRBV29-1 and J usage is TRBJ1-5, with D tentatively TRBD1 (6 bases). V was trimmed by 7 bases and J by 3 bases, leaving 13 bases between them. This CDR3 has 13 amino acids. The germline V gene encodes CDR1 SQVTM and CDR2 ANQGSEA. This CDR3 is CSALQGINQPQHF. The CDR3 DNA follows: TGCAGCGCCCTCCAGGGGATCAATCAGCCCCAGCATTTT.

The V and J genes are TRBV3-1 (or the pseudogene TRBV3-2) and TRBJ2-6; no reliable D call. The CDR3 spans 15 residues. Trimming took 3 bases from V and 0 from J, leaving 6 bases between them. The germline CDR1 and CDR2 sequences are LGHDT and YNNKEL (reference sequence). In DNA, the CDR3 is TGTGCCAGCAGCCACAGTCGCTCTGGGGCCAACGTCCTGACTTTC. This translates into CASSHSRSGANVLTF.

This chain connects TRBV30 to TRBJ1-2, with TRBD1 matching over 8 bases. V trimming: 5 bases; J trimming: 2 bases; junction bases outside the gene matches: 4. Germline V CDR1 and CDR2: GTSNPN, SVGIG (reference sequence). The CDR3 has 13 residues. In nucleotides, the CDR3 is TGTGCCTGGTCCCGGGACAGGAACTATGGCTACACCTTC. Encoded protein: CAWSRDRNYGYTF.

The chain is built from TRBV10-3 and TRBJ1-5, with D tentatively TRBD1 (5 bases). This CDR3 has 17 residues. Germline V gene sequence: CDR1 ENHRY, CDR2 SYGVKD. V lost 2 bases, J lost 2 bases, and 16 bases lay in between. Here the CDR3 reads CAISEAPGPMGNQPQHF. The CDR3 region has the DNA TGTGCCATCAGTGAGGCCCCAGGGCCGATGGGCAATCAGCCCCAGCATTTT.

V usage is TRBV20-1 and J usage is TRBJ1-2; D remains unclear. Germline CDR1 reads DFQATT; CDR2 reads SNEGSKA (reference sequence). The CDR3 runs 15 residues. V was pared by 3 bases and J by 4 bases, with 18 bases between. The chain's CDR3 is CSASPDRGLGYGYTF. Written as DNA, the CDR3 is TGCAGTGCTAGTCCCGACCGGGGATTGGGCTATGGCTACACCTTC.

This clone has just one count. This rearrangement joins TRBV19 to TRBJ2-5; no reliable D call. Trimming shortened V by 8 bases and J by 4 bases, and 14 bases separated the two germline ends. There are 13 residues in the CDR3. Looked up from germline, CDR1 is LNHDA and CDR2 is SQIVND (reference sequence). In DNA, the CDR3 is TGTGCCAGTCGCCGAGTTCCGTTAGAGACCCAGTACTTC. This gives the protein CASRRVPLETQYF.

The rearrangement joins TRBV19 to TRBJ1-1; TRBD1 might be the D (6 bases). Germline CDR1 and CDR2: LNHDA and SQIVND (reference sequence). There are 14 residues in the CDR3. V was cut by 4 bases and J by 7 bases, with 16 bases left in between. The CDR3 bases are TGTGCCAGTAGTAGAAGGGGGGCCTGGGGTGAAGCTTTCTTT. This translates into CASSRRGAWGEAFF.

The V and J genes are TRBV6-5 and TRBJ1-4; 7 bases are shared with TRBD1. V lost 6 bases, J lost 8 bases, and 9 bases stayed unmatched. From germline, CDR1 is MNHEY and CDR2 SVGAGI. This CDR3 region has 14 residues. The CDR3 sequence is CASSTGEGWEKLFF. The CDR3 DNA reads as TGTGCCAGCAGCACAGGGGAGGGTTGGGAAAAACTGTTTTTT.

V usage is TRBV4-1 and J usage is TRBJ1-4; possible D gene TRBD1, 6 bases. The CDR3 runs 16 residues. V gave up 5 bases and J gave up 7 bases, with 20 bases separating them. Germline values: CDR1 MGHRA, CDR2 YSYEKL. CDR3 sequence: CASSYGGGGGGEKLFF. The CDR3 nucleotides read TGCGCCAGCAGCTACGGGGGCGGGGGCGGAGGTGAAAAACTGTTTTTT.

Comment on this clone: The same CDR3 arises from other DNA sequences in this sample as well. The chain links TRBV28 to TRBJ1-1; no clear D gene. Germline values: CDR1 MDHEN, CDR2 SYDVKM. The length of the CDR3 is 12 residues. The V gene lost 2 bases and the J gene lost 4 bases, with 5 bases spanning the gap. In DNA, the CDR3 is TGTGCCAGCAGTTTACGTGTCACTGAAGCTTTCTTT. Protein sequence: CASSLRVTEAFF.

The chain recombines TRBV7-3 with TRBJ2-3; 8 bases match TRBD2. Germline V gene sequence: CDR1 SGHTA, CDR2 FQGTGA. This CDR3 has 16 residues. V trimming: 5 bases; J trimming: 6 bases; junction bases outside the gene matches: 13. The CDR3 DNA reads TGTGCCAGCAGCCCTACTCCTAGCGGGTGGGGGGATACGCAGTATTTT. This sequence encodes CASSPTPSGWGDTQYF.

This chain connects TRBV6-2 or TRBV6-3 to TRBJ2-1, with 10 bases matching TRBD2. Unmatched junction bases numbered 5, after V lost 2 bases and J lost 4 bases. Germline V gene lookup returns CDR1 MNHEY and CDR2 SVGEGT. The CDR3 covers 16 residues. CDR3 amino acids: CASSYPGTSAYNEQFF. In nucleotides, the CDR3 is TGTGCCAGCAGTTACCCTGGGACTAGCGCTTACAATGAGCAGTTCTTC.

CDR3 sequence: CASSLTGGNSPLHF. In DNA, the CDR3 is TGTGCCAGCAGCCTGACCGGGGGTAATTCACCCCTCCACTTT. The chain recombines TRBV28 with TRBJ1-6, with a weak D call TRBD1 (5 bases). Germline V gives CDR1 MDHEN, CDR2 SYDVKM. CDR3 length equals 14 residues. The V end was cut by 6 bases, the J end by 6 bases, with 12 bases between.

The chain recombines TRBV10-1 with TRBJ2-5; TRBD2 is a possible D gene (5 bases). Germline assignment: CDR1 WNHNN and CDR2 SYGVQD (reference sequence). The CDR3 is made up of 14 amino acids. Between the trimmed V and J ends, which lost 0 bases and 5 bases, there was a span of 10 bases. This CDR3 reads CASSESTGIETQYF. In DNA, the CDR3 is TGCGCCAGCAGTGAGTCGACCGGGATCGAGACCCAGTACTTC.